This T cell receptor (beta chain) was found in a study of technical replicates of blood from a handful of donors. The CDR3 has 14 residues. The V and J ends lost 0 bases and 3 bases respectively, with 8 bases between them. In germline, CDR1 is MNHEY, CDR2 SVGAGI. The data were produced by immunoSEQ multiplex PCR, yet TCRdb's version contains in-frame clones alone and is incomplete. The sample yields about 56,000 clones, more than 90% seen once. This receptor was identified in a human donor in good health. Some clones in this sample may be carry-over from other donors' samples. This chain connects TRBV6-5 to TRBJ1-2; no clear D gene. The sample taken for sequencing was PBMCs. The CDR3 region is CASSYSSRDYGYTF. The CDR3, as DNA: TGTGCCAGCAGTTACTCGAGTAGAGACTATGGCTACACCTTC.